These 18 T cell receptor beta chains were sequenced from one sample in a study of cytomegalovirus exposure and HLA in healthy donors (dated by TCRdb to about 2017). The library came from the immunoSEQ multiplex PCR assay. For the multiplex PCR, a mixture combining 60 forward primers for TCR Vbeta segments and 13 reverse primers for TCR Jbeta segments was used. Not all clones reach the TCRdb copy of this immuneACCESS table, which keeps in-frame sequences only. Checked studies attribute under half of the gap to unresolved V genes and leave the rest unexplained. The table held for this sample gives 40,000 to 45,000 clones. The ten top clones hold under 2% of the sample. The sequenced sample was PBMCs. The receptors come from a woman aged 25 to 39 in good health and CMV-seronegative.

J is TRBJ2-1 and V is TRBV18, with TRBD1 as a possible D gene (6 bases). Looked up from germline, CDR1 is KGHSH and CDR2 is LQKENI. V lost 2 bases and J lost 7, with 12 bases in between. The CDR3 extends over 14 amino acids. The CDR3 coding sequence is TGTGCCAGCTCACCATCAGACAGGACTAATGAGCAGTTCTTC. This sequence encodes CASSPSDRTNEQFF. The full variable domain, completed using reference TRBV18 and TRBJ2-1, is NAGVMQNPRHLVRRRGQEARLRCSPMKGHSHVYWYRQLPEEGLKFMVYLQKENIIDESGMPKERFSAEFPKEGPSILRIQQVVRGDSAAYFCASSPSDRTNEQFFGPGTRLTVL.

In DNA form, the CDR3 reads TGCGCCAGCAGCTTGGGACAGGGGATGACCGGGGAGCTGTTTTTT. This encodes CASSLGQGMTGELFF. V is TRBV5-1 and J is TRBJ2-2, with TRBD1 identical over 8 bases. There are 15 residues in the CDR3. The junction had 3 bases not matched to a gene; V was cut back by 0 bases and J by 5 bases. Germline V CDR1 and CDR2: SGHRS, YFSETQ.

The J gene is TRBJ2-5, the V gene TRBV30, with a possible D match to TRBD2 (6 bases). Looked up from germline, CDR1 is GTSNPN and CDR2 is SVGIG (reference sequence). V lost 2 bases and J 3 bases, leaving 10 bases between the germline ends. This CDR3 spans 13 amino acids. For the CDR3, the DNA is TGTGCCTGGAGTCAGCGGGTAAAAGAGACCCAGTACTTC. As protein: CAWSQRVKETQYF.

By frequency, this clone registers medium-sized. The chain recombines TRBV6-5 with TRBJ1-5; no definite D call. The V and J ends lost 9 bases and 2 bases respectively, with 8 bases between them. This CDR3 has 12 amino acids. Germline V CDR1 and CDR2: MNHEY, SVGAGI. The CDR3 loop is CASTSGNQPQHF. CDR3 coding DNA: TGTGCCAGTACGTCAGGCAATCAGCCCCAGCATTTT.

V and J are TRBV6-5 and TRBJ2-3, with 8 bases identical to TRBD2. V gave up 6 bases and J gave up 4 bases; unmatched junction bases: 9. The CDR3 covers 15 residues. From germline, CDR1 is MNHEY and CDR2 SVGAGI. The DNA of the CDR3 is TGTGCCAGCAGCCAGCCGGGAGGGGCGCCAGATACGCAGTATTTT. Translated: CASSQPGGAPDTQYF.

Concerning this clone itself: An end of the junction differs from the germline gene, which may be a read error. The gene calls are TRBV5-1 and TRBJ2-7; 9 bases are shared with TRBD2. The CDR3 length is 15 residues. The germline V gene encodes CDR1 SGHRS and CDR2 YFSETQ. The CDR3 coding sequence is TGCGCCAGCAGCGGATTTAGCGGGAGCTCCCACGAGCAGTACTTC. Translation gives CASSGFSGSSHEQYF. Filled out from reference TRBV5-1 and TRBJ2-7, the complete variable domain reads KAGVTQTPRYLIKTRGQQVTLSCSPISGHRSVSWYQQTPGQGLQFLFEYFSETQRNKGNFPGRFSGRQFSNSRSEMNVSTLELGDSALYLCASSGFSGSSHEQYFGPGTRLTVT.

The chain combines TRBV7-8 with TRBJ2-7; the D gene is possibly TRBD2 (5 bases). Per germline, CDR1 SGHVS and CDR2 FQNEAQ. This CDR3 has 13 residues. V lost 5 bases to trimming and J lost 7 bases, with 15 bases between them. CDR3 coding DNA: TGTGCCAGCAGCCCAAGGCGGGTGGATGAGCAGTACTTC. It specifies CASSPRRVDEQYF.

The V and J genes are TRBV19 and TRBJ2-3; 13 nucleotides line up with TRBD2. CDR1 is LNHDA, CDR2 SQIVND, per germline (reference sequence). V shed 4 bases, J shed 5 bases, and the junction held 6 bases outside the gene matches. The CDR3 is 16 residues long. Here the CDR3 DNA reads TGTGCCAGTAGTAGCCGGACTAGCGGGAGTATAGATACGCAGTATTTT. Its translation: CASSSRTSGSIDTQYF.

The chain is built from TRBV18 and TRBJ2-3; 11 bases fit TRBD2. The trim removed 4 bases at V and 4 bases at J, leaving 4 bases unmatched. Germline V gene lookup returns CDR1 KGHSH and CDR2 LQKENI. This CDR3 has 15 residues. This chain's CDR3 is CASSLLAGGPDTQYF. The CDR3 nucleotides read TGTGCCAGCTCACTATTAGCGGGAGGGCCAGATACGCAGTATTTT.

The chain uses TRBV5-1 and TRBJ1-5; TRBD1 is a possible D gene (6 bases). The germline CDR1 and CDR2 sequences are SGHRS and YFSETQ. V gave up 0 bases and J gave up 7 bases, with 11 bases separating them. The CDR3 sequence is 14 residues long. CDR3 loop: CASSLGTGRQPQHF. The CDR3 coding sequence is TGCGCCAGCAGCTTGGGTACAGGGCGCCAGCCCCAGCATTTT.

The gene calls are TRBV18 and TRBJ2-7; 12 positions match TRBD1. The V segment lost 3 bases and the J segment 4 bases; nucleotides outside the gene matches: 7. The CDR3 sequence is 16 residues long. CDR1 and CDR2 (germline): KGHSH, LQKENI. The chain's CDR3 is CASSPRDRGRGYEQYF. In nucleotides, the CDR3 is TGTGCCAGCTCACCCCGGGACAGGGGGCGGGGGTACGAGCAGTACTTC. The full variable domain, its missing parts supplied by reference TRBV18 and TRBJ2-7, is NAGVMQNPRHLVRRRGQEARLRCSPMKGHSHVYWYRQLPEEGLKFMVYLQKENIIDESGMPKERFSAEFPKEGPSILRIQQVVRGDSAAYFCASSPRDRGRGYEQYFGPGTRLTVT.

The CDR3 region is CASSRGQGLGGANVLTF. The CDR3, as DNA: TGTGCCAGTAGTCGGGGACAGGGGCTGGGTGGGGCCAACGTCCTGACTTTC. The V and J genes are TRBV19 and TRBJ2-6; 10 nucleotides line up with TRBD1. The V segment lost 5 bases and the J segment 3 bases; nucleotides outside the gene matches: 7. The CDR3 runs to 17 residues. Germline loops: CDR1 LNHDA, CDR2 SQIVND (reference sequence).

Worth noting for this clone: One end of the junction varies from germline; a read error may be responsible. The chain joins TRBV7-7 to TRBJ1-2; D gene ambiguous. Per germline, CDR1 SSHAT and CDR2 FNYEAQ (reference sequence). The CDR3 spans 17 residues. The CDR3 sequence is CASSSRPRRSNTGGYTF. The CDR3 nucleotides are TGTGCTAGCAGCTCACGACCCCGTAGAAGTAATACGGGAGGCTACACCTTC.

The genes are TRBV29-1 and TRBJ1-1; no clear D. V was trimmed by 4 bases and J by 4 bases, leaving 16 bases between them. The CDR3 is 14 residues long. CDR1 is SQVTM and CDR2 is ANQGSEA in the germline V gene. Here the CDR3 reads CSVAHIGESTEAFF. As DNA, the CDR3 is TGCAGCGTTGCCCACATTGGGGAGTCCACTGAAGCTTTCTTT. Together with reference TRBV29-1 and TRBJ1-1, the CDR3 gives the full variable domain: SAVISQKPSRDICQRGTSLTIQCQVDSQVTMMFWYRQQPGQSLTLIATANQGSEATYESGFVIDKFPISRPNLTFSTLTVSNMSPEDSSIYLCSVAHIGESTEAFFGQGTRLTVV.

The chain is built from TRBV29-1 and TRBJ2-5; D not resolved. V was trimmed by 4 bases and J by 0 bases, leaving 9 bases between them. Germline CDR1 SQVTM, CDR2 ANQGSEA. This CDR3 spans 13 amino acids. In DNA, the CDR3 is TGCAGCGTTGGAAGCTTGTACCAAGAGACCCAGTACTTC. The encoded protein is CSVGSLYQETQYF.

This chain uses TRBV19 with TRBJ1-3; D remains ambiguous. The V gene's germline CDR1 is LNHDA and CDR2 SQIVND (reference sequence). V lost 3 bases, J lost 9 bases, and 6 bases lay in between. The CDR3 consists of 11 residues. DNA of the CDR3: TGTGCCAGTAGTATGGGCAGCACCATATATTTT. The encoded protein is CASSMGSTIYF.

The gene calls are TRBV6-1 and TRBJ1-6; 10 positions match TRBD1. Germline CDR1 reads MNHNS; CDR2 reads SASEGT. V trimming: 4 bases; J trimming: 9 bases; junction bases outside the gene matches: 9. The CDR3 consists of 16 residues. The CDR3, as DNA: TGTGCCAGCAGTGTTTCGGGACAGGGGATGGGTTCACCCCTCCACTTT. It specifies CASSVSGQGMGSPLHF.

The rearrangement joins TRBV28 to TRBJ1-5; D is undetermined. Germline values: CDR1 MDHEN, CDR2 SYDVKM. The CDR3 is 15 amino acids. V was pared by 5 bases and J by 4 bases, with 15 bases between. In DNA, the CDR3 is TGTGCCAGCAGTCCAACAACGCGGGGTAATCAGCCCCAGCATTTT. Its translation: CASSPTTRGNQPQHF.